The 29 T cell receptor beta chains reported below all come from one sample, sequenced in a study of T-cell memory formation after mild COVID-19. One entry per CDR3 protein, called by TCRdb with MiXCR from the 5' RACE reads. This table holds about 130,000 distinct CDR3 sequences, approximately 17% found once. The sequencing sample was made of PBMCs or a T cell subset sorted from them (not recorded which). The receptors come from a man between 18 and 29 years old who had mild COVID-19 (a few samples of this study predate the infection). Cell type and time point are not known.

This clonotype was counted many times. V gene TRBV12-3 or TRBV12-4 combines with J gene TRBJ2-2; TRBD1 is a possible D gene (5 bases). V lost 6 bases to trimming and J lost 6 bases, with 14 bases between them. CDR3 length: 14 amino acids. Here the CDR3 reads CASRIGVNPGELFF. The CDR3 DNA follows: TGTGCCAGCAGGATAGGGGTAAACCCCGGGGAGCTGTTTTTT.

The V gene is TRBV6-5, the J gene TRBJ2-3, with 8 bases identical to TRBD1. Germline V CDR1 and CDR2: MNHEY, SVGAGI. The CDR3 totals 14 residues. V shed 2 bases and J 5 bases; nucleotides not matched to a gene: 3. CDR3 DNA: TGTGCCAGCAGTTACCAGGGGGCGAGAGATACGCAGTATTTT. This sequence encodes CASSYQGARDTQYF.

V usage is TRBV11-2 and J usage is TRBJ2-3; 10 nucleotides match TRBD2. This CDR3 is 16 amino acids long. Germline V gives CDR1 SGHAT, CDR2 FQNNGV. With V trimmed by 5 bases and J by 2 bases, 7 bases remained unmatched. CDR3 DNA sequence: TGTGCCAGCAGCCACGCAGCGGGGGGGACCACAGATACGCAGTATTTT. Amino acid sequence: CASSHAAGGTTDTQYF.

The chain links TRBV5-1 to TRBJ1-6; TRBD1 is a possible D gene (6 bases). Germline V gene sequence: CDR1 SGHRS, CDR2 YFSETQ. V was pared by 0 bases and J by 9 bases, with 10 bases between. The CDR3 extends over 14 amino acids. CDR3 sequence reads: CASSLAGRGSPLHF. DNA for the CDR3: TGCGCCAGCAGCTTGGCAGGCAGGGGTTCACCCCTCCACTTT.

J is TRBJ1-5 and V is TRBV12-3 or TRBV12-4, with a possible D match to TRBD1 (5 bases). This CDR3 contains 15 residues. Trimming removed 1 base from V and 0 bases from J, with 7 bases in between. Here the CDR3 DNA reads TGTGCCAGCAGTTTAGGGACAAATAGCAATCAGCCCCAGCATTTT. Translated: CASSLGTNSNQPQHF.

This chain links TRBV24-1 with TRBJ2-2; 8 bases line up with TRBD1. CDR1 is KGHDR and CDR2 is SFDVKD in the germline V gene. This CDR3 spans 16 amino acids. J lost 2 bases, V lost 5 bases, and 6 bases had no gene match. The CDR3 DNA follows: TGTGCCACCAGTGCTCCGACAGGGGACAACACCGGGGAGCTGTTTTTT. Translated, it gives CATSAPTGDNTGELFF.

This clonotype was seen ten or more times. The chain uses TRBV4-1 and TRBJ1-2; the match to TRBD1 covers 8 bases. With V trimmed by 1 base and J by 8 bases, 6 bases remained unmatched. Germline V lookup: CDR1 MGHRA, CDR2 YSYEKL. This CDR3 is 14 amino acids long. The CDR3 here is CASSQGQGARGYTF. CDR3 DNA: TGCGCCAGCAGCCAAGGCCAGGGGGCGCGGGGCTACACCTTC.

The gene calls are TRBV10-3 and TRBJ1-2; TRBD1 aligns across 8 bases. The CDR3 is 14 amino acids. Germline CDR1 is ENHRY and CDR2 is SYGVKD. Trimming removed 6 bases from V and 8 bases from J; junction bases left unmatched: 11. The CDR3 here is CAIRAQGAAGGYTF. DNA for the CDR3: TGTGCCATCAGGGCTCAGGGGGCGGCAGGAGGCTACACCTTC.

There are many counts of this clonotype. The chain couples TRBV20-1 to TRBJ2-4; 10 bases match TRBD2. The CDR3 is 16 residues long. The junction had 13 bases not matched to a gene; V was cut back by 0 bases and J by 11 bases. CDR1 is DFQATT and CDR2 is SNEGSKA in the germline V gene (reference sequence). The CDR3 region has the DNA TGCAGTGCTAGAGATACGGCTAGCGGGGGCCTCGTTCTTCAGTACTTC. Translated, it gives CSARDTASGGLVLQYF.

This clonotype was recorded a few times. This chain connects TRBV7-2 to TRBJ1-1, with D possibly matching TRBD1 (6 bases). Germline V CDR1 and CDR2: SGHTA, FQGNSA. V was pared by 1 base and J by 7 bases, with 10 bases between. This CDR3 is built from 13 residues. CDR3: CASSLGTGYEAFF. The CDR3 region has the DNA TGTGCCAGCAGCTTAGGTACAGGGTATGAAGCTTTCTTT.

V gene TRBV24-1 combines with J gene TRBJ2-5; 10 bases align to TRBD2. CDR3 length: 19 residues. Unmatched junction bases numbered 15, after V lost 4 bases and J lost 2 bases. CDR1 and CDR2 from the germline V gene are KGHDR and SFDVKD. CDR3 residues: CATSDRGLAGDREQETQYF. The CDR3 region has the DNA TGTGCCACCAGTGACCGGGGGCTAGCGGGGGACCGCGAACAAGAGACCCAGTACTTC.

The sample holds a few counts of this clonotype. An end of the junction does not agree with germline; a read error may underlie this. This chain connects TRBV3-1 to TRBJ2-1; the D gene could be TRBD1 or TRBD2 (5 bases each). This CDR3 region has 15 residues. CDR1 and CDR2 (germline): LGHDT, YNNKEL (reference sequence). The DNA for the CDR3 is TGTGCCAGCAGTCAAGGGTTGGGGGTTGGGAATGAGCAGTTCTTC. Residues: CASSQGLGVGNEQFF.

This rearrangement joins TRBV7-9 to TRBJ1-5; D perhaps matches TRBD1 (5 bases). Trimming cost V 1 base and J 7 bases, with 14 bases left between them. The germline gives CDR1 SEHNR, CDR2 FQNEAQ (reference sequence). This CDR3 spans 15 amino acids. The CDR3 loop is CASSLGVGRAQPQHF. CDR3 coding DNA: TGTGCCAGCAGCTTAGGCGTCGGCAGGGCACAGCCCCAGCATTTT.

J is TRBJ2-1 and V is TRBV11-2, with 7 bases matching TRBD2. The V gene end was trimmed by 4 bases and the J gene end by 10 bases; junction bases not matched to a gene: 7. The CDR3 contains 13 residues. Germline loops: CDR1 SGHAT, CDR2 FQNNGV. The CDR3 sequence is CASSSQRGVEQFF. CDR3 nucleotides: TGTGCCAGCAGCTCCCAACGGGGGGTAGAGCAGTTCTTC.

This clonotype was detected ten times or more. This chain joins TRBV20-1 and TRBJ2-7; 11 bases fit TRBD2. V was pared by 8 bases and J by 7 bases, with 16 bases of the junction left unmatched. Germline V gives CDR1 DFQATT, CDR2 SNEGSKA (reference sequence). There are 15 residues in the CDR3. For the CDR3, the DNA is TGCAGTACCCCAGCCCCCCTAGCGGGGGGAGAGGAGCAGTACTTC. As protein: CSTPAPLAGGEEQYF.

This chain uses TRBV18 with TRBJ1-1; D is undetermined. The CDR3 is made up of 13 amino acids. Trimming cost V 4 bases and J 1 base, with 7 bases left between them. Germline V lookup: CDR1 KGHSH, CDR2 LQKENI. CDR3 DNA sequence: TGTGCCAGCTCACACGGGGAGAACACTGAAGCTTTCTTT. Its translation: CASSHGENTEAFF.

This clonotype was found many times. The junction and the germline gene differ at one end; a read error may be behind it. V gene TRBV5-1 combines with J gene TRBJ2-5; perhaps TRBD1 as D (6 bases). This CDR3 has 13 residues. Germline CDR1 and CDR2: SGHRS and YFSETQ. CDR3 bases: TGTGCCAGCAGCTTAGGACAGCAAGAGACCCAGTACTTC. Its translation: CASSLGQQETQYF.

This clonotype was detected a few times. The chain employs TRBV5-1 and TRBJ2-5; D call uncertain. Germline-derived CDR1 and CDR2 are SGHRS and YFSETQ. This CDR3 has 13 residues. V gave up 4 bases and J gave up 4 bases, with 11 bases separating them. The CDR3: CASSEWGGETQYF. For the CDR3, the DNA is TGCGCCAGCAGCGAGTGGGGTGGAGAGACCCAGTACTTC.

This clonotype occurred a few times. This chain links TRBV29-1 with TRBJ1-6, with D tentatively TRBD1 (5 bases). Germline V CDR1 and CDR2: SQVTM, ANQGSEA. This CDR3 spans 13 amino acids. The germline V and J ends were trimmed by 6 bases and 7 bases, with 13 bases remaining between them. Written as DNA, the CDR3 is TGCAGCGTAGAGGAGACAGCCAATTCACCCCTCCACTTT. Residues: CSVEETANSPLHF.

This clonotype showed up many times. CDR3 amino acids: CSAGQGKRYEQYV. The DNA for the CDR3 is TGCAGTGCTGGACAGGGAAAACGCTACGAGCAGTACGTC. This chain connects TRBV20-1 to TRBJ2-7; 8 positions agree with TRBD1. Unmatched junction bases numbered 6, after V lost 5 bases and J lost 3 bases. The V gene's germline CDR1 is DFQATT and CDR2 SNEGSKA (reference sequence). The CDR3 consists of 13 residues.

This clonotype was seen a few times. V is TRBV4-2 and J is TRBJ2-5; 12 bases are a match to TRBD2. Germline CDR1 LGHNA, CDR2 YNFKEQ. The ends lost 1 base at V and 0 bases at J; junction bases unmatched: 9. The CDR3 covers 19 residues. CDR3 sequence reads: CASSQGWTSGAGYQETQYF. CDR3 nucleotide sequence: TGTGCCAGCAGCCAAGGTTGGACTAGCGGGGCCGGGTACCAAGAGACCCAGTACTTC.

The rearrangement joins TRBV12-3 or TRBV12-4 to TRBJ2-3, with 9 bases that match TRBD2. This CDR3 is built from 12 residues. Losses at the gene ends were 6 bases for V and 6 bases for J; bases not matched to a gene: 1. This CDR3 reads CASRRGGDTQYF. CDR3 DNA sequence: TGTGCCAGCAGGCGGGGGGGCGATACGCAGTATTTT.

This clonotype turned up a few times. The chain joins TRBV28 to TRBJ1-4; 8 bases are a match to TRBD1. Looked up from germline, CDR1 is MDHEN and CDR2 is SYDVKM. The CDR3 covers 11 residues. J was trimmed by 15 bases and V by 5 bases; bases with no gene match: 5. This CDR3 is CASSLGQGMFF. The CDR3 bases are TGTGCCAGCAGTCTTGGACAGGGAATGTTTTTT.

This clonotype was recorded a few times. V usage is TRBV20-1 and J usage is TRBJ2-5, with D tentatively TRBD2 (5 bases). The CDR3 is 15 residues long. The germline V and J ends were trimmed by 0 bases and 2 bases, with 13 bases remaining between them. CDR1 is DFQATT, CDR2 SNEGSKA, per germline (reference sequence). Written as DNA, the CDR3 is TGCAGTGCTAGAGAGTTAGCGCTAGGACAAGAGACCCAGTACTTC. Translating gives CSARELALGQETQYF.

This clonotype was seen only a few times. The CDR3 DNA reads TGTGCCAGCAGCCCCGCTCGACGGGTTAATGAAAAACTGTTTTTT. Translating gives CASSPARRVNEKLFF. The chain combines TRBV6-6 with TRBJ1-4; D gene ambiguous. V gave up 6 bases and J gave up 4 bases, with 15 bases separating them. The CDR3 extends over 15 amino acids. Germline V gene lookup returns CDR1 MNHNY and CDR2 SVGAGI (reference sequence).

J is TRBJ1-1 and V is TRBV5-4; D might be TRBD1 (6 bases). The germline CDR1 and CDR2 sequences are SGHNT and YYREEE (reference sequence). Trimming removed 3 bases from V and 0 bases from J, with 9 bases in between. CDR3 size: 14 residues. CDR3 sequence (DNA): TGTGCCAGCAGCTCAGGGGCCATGAACACTGAAGCTTTCTTT. It specifies CASSSGAMNTEAFF.

The table lists this clonotype with a few counts. The rearrangement links TRBV7-9 to TRBJ2-6, with 7 bases that match TRBD1. CDR3 length: 15 residues. After removal of 4 bases from V and 2 bases from J, the junction contained 2 bases not matched to a gene. The germline CDR1 and CDR2 sequences are SEHNR and FQNEAQ (reference sequence). This chain's CDR3 is CASSSTGPGANVLTF. The CDR3 DNA follows: TGTGCCAGCAGCTCGACAGGGCCTGGGGCCAACGTCCTGACTTTC.

The sample holds a few counts of this clonotype. CDR3: CSVKGQRNQPQHF. DNA of the CDR3: TGCAGCGTTAAGGGACAGCGCAATCAGCCCCAGCATTTT. The rearrangement joins TRBV29-1 to TRBJ1-5, with TRBD1 matching over 7 bases. V lost 5 bases to trimming and J lost 2 bases; unmatched junction nucleotides: 3. The CDR3 runs 13 residues. CDR1 SQVTM and CDR2 ANQGSEA come from the germline V gene.

This clonotype was seen more than once but under ten times. CDR3 in amino acids: CSVHTGTYEQYF. The CDR3 DNA sequence: TGCAGCGTCCATACAGGGACCTACGAGCAGTACTTC. The chain recombines TRBV29-1 with TRBJ2-7, with D possibly being TRBD1 (6 bases). CDR1 SQVTM and CDR2 ANQGSEA come from the germline V gene. V was pared by 6 bases and J by 2 bases, with 11 bases between. The CDR3 is 12 residues long.